A selection of T cell receptor beta chains follows, all from one sample in a study of Graves' ophthalmopathy and Graves' hyperthyroidism. TCRdb called the multiplex PCR reads again in MiXCR, with one record for every CDR3 protein. The sample lists about half a million distinct CDR3 sequences, 14% occurring once. Sequences were obtained from blood. Receptors originate from a woman in her 30s with Graves' ophthalmopathy. The CDR3 runs from the conserved cysteine through the conserved F or W. D genes are given only for firm matches. Not all rows give a size; the values are once, few, many and, for expanded clones, a class.

j_call,d_call,v_call,clone_size,cdr3_nt,cdr3_aa
TRBJ2-5,-,TRBV12-3/TRBV12-4,many,TGTGCCAGCAGTTTATCCAAACGGGCGCGGGAGACCCAGTACTTC,CASSLSKRARETQYF
TRBJ2-5,TRBD1,TRBV5-1,many,TGCGCCAGCGGGAACAGGGGGCTTAGGGAGACCCAGTACTTC,CASGNRGLRETQYF
TRBJ2-5,-,TRBV7-8,-,TGTGCCAGCAGGACCCTGCGGTCGGGCGAGACCCAGTACTTC,CASRTLRSGETQYF
TRBJ1-2,-,TRBV27,-,TGTGCCAGCACCCTTCGCAGTACGGCGCGTGATGGCTACACCTTC,CASTLRSTARDGYTF
TRBJ2-5,TRBD1,TRBV10-3,many,TGTGCCATCAGTGAGTTGAGCCGACAGGGGCTAATGGAGACCCAGTACTTC,CAISELSRQGLMETQYF
TRBJ1-1,-,TRBV30,many,TGTGCCTGGAGTGTAGGACCTCGCGACACTGAAGCTTTCTTT,CAWSVGPRDTEAFF
TRBJ1-5,-,TRBV6-1,many,TGTGCCACCAGACAGGTTGGGGGCAATCAGCCCCAGCATTTT,CATRQVGGNQPQHF
TRBJ2-1,-,TRBV27,few,TGTGCCAGCAGCACCGGGGGATACAATGAGCAGTTCTTC,CASSTGGYNEQFF
TRBJ1-5,-,TRBV6-1,many,TGTGCCAGCAGTGAAGCGGGACGGTCGCCCCCCAGTCAGCCCCAGCATTTT,CASSEAGRSPPSQPQHF
TRBJ1-2,-,TRBV7-2,-,TGTGCCAGCAGCGGGATAACGGCGGATAACTATGGCTACACCTTC,CASSGITADNYGYTF
TRBJ2-7,-,TRBV4-2,many,TGTGCCAGCAGCCAAGAGGACGGTCTTAGCTCCTACGAGCAGTACTTC,CASSQEDGLSSYEQYF
TRBJ1-6,-,TRBV20-1,-,TGCAGTGCAAGGGGGGGGGGACCTTATAATTCACCCCTCCACTTT,CSARGGGPYNSPLHF